The table lists the clone carrying this TCR beta chain with a few counts. This sample was taken from a study of blood T cell repertoires in COVID-19. About the study: Samples representing acute and convalescent COVID-19 were sourced from the United States, Italy and Spain.

Clones were read by immunoSEQ multiplex PCR, and TCRdb kept only the in-frame ones, dropping some. Of hundreds of thousands of clones listed, approximately 90% are singletons. CDR1 is MRHNA and CDR2 is SNTAGT in the germline V gene. The junction had 0 bases not matched to a gene; V was cut back by 3 bases and J by 1 base. This CDR3 has 15 amino acids. The chain is built from TRBV6-4 and TRBJ2-3, with 11 nucleotides matching TRBD2. This clonotype originated in a man between 18 and 35 years old with COVID-19, enrolled during active disease. Sequenced: peripheral blood. As DNA, the CDR3 is TGTGCCAGCAGTGAGACTAGCGGGGGCACAGATACGCAGTATTTT. This translates into CASSETSGGTDTQYF.